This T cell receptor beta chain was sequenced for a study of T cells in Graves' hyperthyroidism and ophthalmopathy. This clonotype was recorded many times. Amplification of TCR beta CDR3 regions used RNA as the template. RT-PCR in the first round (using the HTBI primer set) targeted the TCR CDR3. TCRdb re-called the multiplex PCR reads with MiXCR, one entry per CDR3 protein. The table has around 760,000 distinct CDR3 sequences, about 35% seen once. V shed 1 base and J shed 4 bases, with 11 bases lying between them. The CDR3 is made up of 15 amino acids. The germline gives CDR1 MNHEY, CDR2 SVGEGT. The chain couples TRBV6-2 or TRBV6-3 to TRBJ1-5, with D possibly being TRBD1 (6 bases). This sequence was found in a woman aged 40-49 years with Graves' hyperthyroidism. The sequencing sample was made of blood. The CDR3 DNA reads TGTGCCAGCAGTTACTATTTCAGGGGAAATCAGCCCCAGCATTTT. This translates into CASSYYFRGNQPQHF.